These 30 T cell receptor beta chains were sequenced from one sample in a study of early T cells in non-severe SARS-CoV-2 infection. TCRdb passed the 5' RACE reads through MiXCR, listing each CDR3 protein once. This repertoire shows 55,000 or so distinct CDR3 sequences, approximately 13% found once; its top ten account for around 1.4%. Sequencing was done on a sample of whole blood. The receptors stem from an adult who was a healthcare worker with PCR-confirmed SARS-CoV-2 infection or an uninfected control (not recorded which).

V usage is TRBV7-2 and J usage is TRBJ2-1; TRBD1 matches at 8 bases. V shed 4 bases, J shed 5 bases, and the junction held 7 bases outside the gene matches. The CDR3 length is 15 residues. CDR1 is SGHTA and CDR2 is FQGNSA in the germline V gene. Here the CDR3 DNA reads TGTGCCAGCAGCTCGCAGGGACAGGTGAACAATGAGCAGTTCTTC. Its protein product is CASSSQGQVNNEQFF.

This clonotype was counted a few times. The CDR3 spells CAWSEGVNYGYTF. The CDR3 DNA reads TGTGCCTGGAGTGAGGGGGTAAACTATGGCTACACCTTC. The gene calls are TRBV30 and TRBJ1-2, with a weak D call TRBD1 (6 bases). The CDR3 consists of 13 residues. The V gene's germline CDR1 is GTSNPN and CDR2 SVGIG (reference sequence). V lost 1 base and J 2 bases, leaving 8 bases between the germline ends.

This clonotype was found a few times. The chain carries TRBV9 and TRBJ2-1; D gene unclear. The CDR3 sequence is 14 residues long. The V gene's germline CDR1 is SGDLS and CDR2 YYNGEE. The V and J ends lost 0 bases and 3 bases respectively, with 7 bases between them. CDR3 DNA: TGTGCCAGCAGCGTAGCTGAGATCTACAATGAGCAGTTCTTC. Translated, it gives CASSVAEIYNEQFF.

The rearrangement joins TRBV28 to TRBJ1-2, with a possible D match to TRBD1 (6 bases). CDR3 length equals 11 residues. The V end lost 10 bases, the J end lost 2 bases, and 8 bases lay between the germline ends. CDR1 is MDHEN and CDR2 is SYDVKM in the germline V gene. The CDR3: CATTGNYGYTF. The CDR3 region has the DNA TGTGCCACCACAGGGAACTATGGCTACACCTTC.

The chain couples TRBV6-5 to TRBJ2-1; D possibly corresponds to TRBD2 (6 bases). This CDR3 is built from 14 residues. Germline CDR1 MNHEY, CDR2 SVGAGI. Trimming took off 2 bases at V and 7 bases at J, with 12 bases between the two ends. The CDR3 region has the DNA TGTGCCAGCAGTTACGGCGGGCTAGCGAATGAGCAGTTCTTC. This codes for CASSYGGLANEQFF.

This clonotype was counted a few times. The CDR3 DNA reads TGTGCCAGCAGCGGAAGGAGGACAGGGGGGAGCCAGCCCCAGCATTTT. Amino acid sequence: CASSGRRTGGSQPQHF. The J gene is TRBJ1-5, the V gene TRBV2; 10 nucleotides line up with TRBD1. This CDR3 contains 16 residues. V trimming: 6 bases; J trimming: 7 bases; junction bases outside the gene matches: 12. CDR1 is SNHLY, CDR2 FYNNEI, per germline.

This clonotype has a count of ten or more. This chain joins TRBV5-1 and TRBJ2-3; 8 positions agree with TRBD2. V lost 4 bases and J lost 2; bases outside the gene matches: 6. Germline lookup yields CDR1 SGHRS and CDR2 YFSETQ. There are 15 residues in the CDR3. The CDR3 loop reads CASSVSGVTTDTQYF. In DNA, the CDR3 is TGCGCCAGCAGCGTTAGCGGGGTCACCACAGATACGCAGTATTTT.

This clonotype was seen only a few times. The chain joins TRBV11-2 to TRBJ2-7, with no clear D. Trimming shortened V by 5 bases and J by 3 bases, and 17 bases separated the two germline ends. In germline, CDR1 is SGHAT, CDR2 FQNNGV. The CDR3 sequence is 15 residues long. The CDR3 here is CASSPTDMGGYEQYF. CDR3 nucleotide sequence: TGTGCCAGCAGCCCAACCGACATGGGCGGCTACGAGCAGTACTTC.

The chain couples TRBV19 to TRBJ1-1; D perhaps matches TRBD1 (5 bases). The CDR3 loop spans 15 amino acids. The V gene's germline CDR1 is LNHDA and CDR2 SQIVND (reference sequence). V was trimmed by 5 bases and J by 4 bases, leaving 17 bases between them. CDR3 protein: CASSGGGGIGTEAFF. The CDR3 nucleotides read TGTGCCAGTAGTGGTGGTGGGGGGATCGGCACTGAAGCTTTCTTT.

This clonotype was observed a handful of times. The chain uses TRBV7-9 and TRBJ2-1, with TRBD1 matching 12 bases. Germline CDR1 reads SEHNR; CDR2 reads FQNEAQ (reference sequence). The CDR3 contains 15 residues. J was trimmed by 6 bases and V by 6 bases; bases with no gene match: 6. The DNA for the CDR3 is TGTGCCAGCAGTCCCCCGGGACAGGGGGCCAATGAGCAGTTCTTC. It specifies CASSPPGQGANEQFF.

This clonotype was recorded many times. The chain has TRBV14 and TRBJ2-3, with D perhaps TRBD1 (5 bases). V shed 4 bases and J shed 3 bases, with 14 bases lying between them. CDR3 length: 15 residues. Germline CDR1 is SGHDN and CDR2 is FVKESK. The chain's CDR3 is CASSPARGLTDTQYF. The CDR3 DNA reads as TGTGCCAGCAGCCCCGCTAGGGGCCTTACAGATACGCAGTATTTT.

This clonotype was counted only a few times. This chain connects TRBV7-6 to TRBJ1-6; no clear D. The germline gives CDR1 SGHVS, CDR2 FNYEAQ. The CDR3 length is 15 residues. Trimming removed 2 bases at V and 8 bases at J, with 13 bases between. DNA for the CDR3: TGTGCCAGCAGCTTAAGTCCGGGTGGTGATTCACCCCTCCACTTT. Protein product: CASSLSPGGDSPLHF.

The chain couples TRBV9 to TRBJ1-2, with D uncertain. V dropped 3 bases and J dropped 4 bases, with 10 bases sitting between them. This CDR3 has 13 residues. The germline gives CDR1 SGDLS, CDR2 YYNGEE. The CDR3 bases are TGTGCCAGCAGCGACGTAGGACTCTATGGCTACACCTTC. Protein: CASSDVGLYGYTF.

This clonotype was seen at least ten times. The chain joins TRBV5-1 to TRBJ2-4; D is perhaps TRBD1 (5 bases). V lost 0 bases and J lost 0, with 13 bases in between. The CDR3 contains 17 residues. Germline V gene data show CDR1 as SGHRS and CDR2 as YFSETQ. This CDR3 reads CASSLGGQGRAKNIQYF. The CDR3 bases are TGCGCCAGCAGCTTGGGAGGCCAGGGCCGAGCCAAAAACATTCAGTACTTC.

The chain uses TRBV6-1 and TRBJ1-1; D is unclear. V was shortened by 4 bases and J by 6 bases, with 15 bases between the two germline ends. Germline V gene data show CDR1 as MNHNS and CDR2 as SASEGT. The CDR3 length is 14 residues. The CDR3 loop reads CASSGGRLTSEAFF. Written as DNA, the CDR3 is TGTGCCAGCAGTGGTGGCAGGTTGACCTCTGAAGCTTTCTTT.

This clonotype was seen just once. The J gene is TRBJ2-7, the V gene TRBV5-1; D may be TRBD2 (6 bases). The CDR3 runs 11 residues. Trimming cost V 4 bases and J 7 bases, with 9 bases left between them. Germline assignment: CDR1 SGHRS and CDR2 YFSETQ. CDR3 coding DNA: TGCGCCAGCAGCGCGGGGACGGAGCAGTACTTC. Encoded protein: CASSAGTEQYF.

This clonotype was counted at least ten times. The V call is TRBV12-5, the J call TRBJ2-1; 10 nucleotides align to TRBD1. Germline V gives CDR1 LGHNT, CDR2 FRNRAP. The trim removed 7 bases at V and 6 bases at J, leaving 18 bases unmatched. The CDR3 has 18 residues. This CDR3 is CASATTGGTYRSLNEQFF. CDR3 bases: TGTGCTAGTGCCACGACAGGGGGCACATACAGGTCCCTCAATGAGCAGTTCTTC. The whole variable domain, filled in from reference TRBV12-5 and TRBJ2-1, reads DARVTQTPRHKVTEMGQEVTMRCQPILGHNTVFWYRQTMMQGLELLAYFRNRAPLDDSGMPKDRFSAEMPDATLATLKIQPSEPRDSAVYFCASATTGGTYRSLNEQFFGPGTRLTVL.

This clonotype was counted ten times or more. The J gene is TRBJ2-3, the V gene TRBV10-1; 8 nucleotides match TRBD2. The CDR3 extends over 15 amino acids. Germline V gene lookup returns CDR1 WNHNN and CDR2 SYGVQD (reference sequence). V was pared by 4 bases and J by 2 bases, with 5 bases of the junction left unmatched. CDR3 protein: CASSAGSGDTDTQYF. The CDR3, as DNA: TGCGCCAGCAGTGCTGGTAGCGGGGACACAGATACGCAGTATTTT.

The chain combines TRBV7-8 with TRBJ2-2, with D tentatively TRBD2 (6 bases). The CDR3 is 16 amino acids. Trimming stripped 5 bases from V and 4 bases from J, with 17 bases between. Germline V gene lookup returns CDR1 SGHVS and CDR2 FQNEAQ. CDR3 nucleotides: TGTGCCAGCAGCCCTATGGGGCGGGGCTTCACCGGGGAGCTGTTTTTT. Protein: CASSPMGRGFTGELFF.

The rearrangement joins TRBV5-1 to TRBJ2-3; D not certain. The CDR3 contains 14 residues. Trimming removed 4 bases at V and 2 bases at J, with 11 bases between. Per germline, CDR1 SGHRS and CDR2 YFSETQ. The CDR3 reads CASSPEGVTDTQYF. The CDR3 DNA reads as TGCGCCAGCAGCCCTGAAGGAGTCACAGATACGCAGTATTTT.

This clonotype was detected only once. The chain links TRBV5-1 to TRBJ2-3, with D hard to call. Germline V lookup: CDR1 SGHRS, CDR2 YFSETQ. V shed 0 bases and J shed 4 bases, with 12 bases lying between them. The CDR3 runs to 15 residues. In DNA form, the CDR3 reads TGCGCCAGCAGCTTGGGTATTGCAGCACCAGATACGCAGTATTTT. Its translation: CASSLGIAAPDTQYF.

This clonotype was seen more than once but under ten times. The rearrangement uses TRBV11-2 and TRBJ2-5; D is undetermined. Germline V gives CDR1 SGHAT, CDR2 FQNNGV. V lost 3 bases, J lost 1 base, and 12 bases lay in between. The length of the CDR3 is 15 residues. The CDR3 sequence: CASSFPGRRQETQYF. CDR3 in DNA: TGTGCCAGCAGCTTTCCGGGCCGTCGCCAAGAGACCCAGTACTTC.

This chain joins TRBV6-5 and TRBJ1-1; 10 nucleotides agree with TRBD1. Germline trimming cut 7 bases from V and 7 bases from J; bases unmatched to any gene: 9. CDR1 is MNHEY and CDR2 is SVGAGI in the germline V gene. The CDR3 is 14 amino acids. The CDR3 coding sequence is TGTGCCAGCACCGAAAGAGGGACAGGGGATGAAGCTTTCTTT. This encodes CASTERGTGDEAFF.

In this sample, this clonotype turned up many times. The J gene is TRBJ1-1, the V gene TRBV18, with D perhaps matching TRBD1 (6 bases). Looked up from germline, CDR1 is KGHSH and CDR2 is LQKENI. The CDR3 sequence is 17 residues long. V lost 3 bases, J lost 1 base, and 18 bases lay in between. CDR3 in DNA: TGTGCCAGCTCACCGTCGGCGCGTCCGGGACAGAACACTGAAGCTTTCTTT. It is translated as CASSPSARPGQNTEAFF.

The V call is TRBV5-6, the J call TRBJ2-3, with 9 positions matching TRBD2. The CDR3 runs to 17 residues. Germline values: CDR1 SGHDT, CDR2 YYEEEE. V gave up 2 bases and J gave up 5 bases; unmatched junction bases: 12. This CDR3 reads CASSFGSSWRGGDTQYF. Written as DNA, the CDR3 is TGTGCCAGCAGCTTCGGAAGCTCCTGGCGGGGGGGAGATACGCAGTATTTT.

This clonotype was counted a few times. This chain uses TRBV6-5 with TRBJ2-5; 9 bases fit TRBD1. Losses at the gene ends were 2 bases for V and 2 bases for J; bases not matched to a gene: 0. CDR1 is MNHEY and CDR2 is SVGAGI in the germline V gene. This CDR3 comprises 14 residues. CDR3 sequence (DNA): TGTGCCAGCAGTTACGGGACAGGGCAAGAGACCCAGTACTTC. This translates into CASSYGTGQETQYF.

The chain carries TRBV7-9 and TRBJ2-4, with 9 bases identical to TRBD1. J was trimmed by 5 bases and V by 1 base; bases with no gene match: 3. The CDR3 length is 15 residues. Germline V gene data show CDR1 as SEHNR and CDR2 as FQNEAQ (reference sequence). The CDR3 sequence is CASSLVRQGENIQYF. Written as DNA, the CDR3 is TGTGCCAGCAGCTTAGTTCGACAGGGGGAAAACATTCAGTACTTC.

This clonotype came up a few times. The genes are TRBV25-1 and TRBJ2-3; possibly TRBD2 for D (5 bases). The CDR3 has 16 residues. V lost 5 bases, J lost 1 base, and 16 bases lay in between. Germline loops: CDR1 MGHDK, CDR2 SYGVNS. The CDR3 loop reads CASSPRGGSRTDTQYF. CDR3 nucleotide sequence: TGTGCCAGCAGTCCCCGGGGTGGTAGCCGCACAGATACGCAGTATTTT.

About this clonotype itself: A much larger clonotype is one base distant, so this may be a read error. The CDR3 carries no conserved terminal phenylalanine or tryptophan, so it likely arises from a read error. This chain connects TRBV5-1 to TRBJ2-6; 10 bases are shared with TRBD1. The CDR3 has 19 residues. J was trimmed by 0 bases and V by 1 base; bases with no gene match: 7. The germline CDR1 and CDR2 sequences are SGHRS and YFSETQ. CDR3 loop: CASSLTPTGGISGANVLTL. CDR3 coding DNA: TGCGCCAGCAGCTTGACCCCGACAGGGGGCATCTCTGGGGCCAACGTCCTGACTCTC.

This clonotype was seen more than once but under ten times. The chain has TRBV7-9 and TRBJ1-5; the D is unclear. Germline V lookup: CDR1 SEHNR, CDR2 FQNEAQ (reference sequence). The V end lost 0 bases, the J end lost 6 bases, and 12 bases lay between the germline ends. CDR3 size: 15 residues. The CDR3 is CASSLASPGGQPQHF. DNA of the CDR3: TGTGCCAGCAGCTTAGCGTCCCCCGGCGGTCAGCCCCAGCATTTT.